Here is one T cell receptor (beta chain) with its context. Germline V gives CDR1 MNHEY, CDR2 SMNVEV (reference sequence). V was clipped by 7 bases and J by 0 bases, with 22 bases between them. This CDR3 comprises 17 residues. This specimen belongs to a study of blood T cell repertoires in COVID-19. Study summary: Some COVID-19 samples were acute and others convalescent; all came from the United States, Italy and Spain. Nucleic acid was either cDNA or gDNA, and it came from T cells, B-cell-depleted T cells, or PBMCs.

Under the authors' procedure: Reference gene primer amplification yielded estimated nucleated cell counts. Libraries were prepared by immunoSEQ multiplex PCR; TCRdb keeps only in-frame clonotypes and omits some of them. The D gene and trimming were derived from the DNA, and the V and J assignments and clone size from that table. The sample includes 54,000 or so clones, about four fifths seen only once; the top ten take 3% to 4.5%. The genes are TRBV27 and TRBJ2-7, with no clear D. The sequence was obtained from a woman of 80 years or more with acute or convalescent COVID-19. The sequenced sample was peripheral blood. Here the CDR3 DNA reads TGTGCCAGCAAGAGCTCATACACAGCAGTCTTCTCCTACGAGCAGTACTTC. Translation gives CASKSSYTAVFSYEQYF.